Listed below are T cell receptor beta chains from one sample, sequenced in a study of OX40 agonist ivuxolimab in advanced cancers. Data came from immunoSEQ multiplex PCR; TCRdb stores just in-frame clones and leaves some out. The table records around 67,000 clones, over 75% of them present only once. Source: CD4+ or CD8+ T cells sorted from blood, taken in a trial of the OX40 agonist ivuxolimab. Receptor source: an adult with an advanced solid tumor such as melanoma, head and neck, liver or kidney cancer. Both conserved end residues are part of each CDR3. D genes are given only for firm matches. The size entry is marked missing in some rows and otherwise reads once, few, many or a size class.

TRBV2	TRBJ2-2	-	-	CASSDVTGEVTGELFF	TGTGCCAGCAGTGATGTAACGGGGGAAGTCACCGGGGAGCTGTTTTTT
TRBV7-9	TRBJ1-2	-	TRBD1	CASSALQGASVGYTF	TGTGCCAGCAGCGCCTTACAGGGGGCCTCGGTTGGCTACACCTTC
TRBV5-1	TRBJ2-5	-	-	CASSLALSGETQYF	TGCGCCAGCAGCTTGGCCCTCTCCGGGGAGACCCAGTACTTC
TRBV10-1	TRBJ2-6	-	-	CASSEPQSRANVLTF	TGCGCCAGCAGTGAGCCTCAAAGTCGGGCCAACGTCCTGACTTTC
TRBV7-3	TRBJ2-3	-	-	CASSFRFSTDTQYF	TGTGCCAGCAGCTTTAGATTTAGCACAGATACGCAGTATTTT
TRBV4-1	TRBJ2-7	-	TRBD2	CASSQVAGLAGYEQYF	TGCGCCAGCAGCCAAGTAGCGGGACTAGCGGGATATGAGCAGTACTTC
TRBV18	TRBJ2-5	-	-	CASSPPPGEAQYF	TGTGCCAGCTCACCACCTCCGGGGGAGGCCCAGTACTTC
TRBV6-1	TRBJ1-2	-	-	CASSVGPQTYGYTF	TGTGCCAGCAGTGTAGGGCCCCAGACCTATGGCTACACCTTC
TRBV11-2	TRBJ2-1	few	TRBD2	CASSLRVAGVSDEQFF	TGTGCCAGCAGCCTGAGGGTAGCGGGAGTGAGCGATGAGCAGTTCTTC
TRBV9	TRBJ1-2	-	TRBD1	CASSPGTGGRANYGYTF	TGTGCCAGCAGCCCCGGGACAGGGGGAAGAGCTAACTATGGCTACACCTTC
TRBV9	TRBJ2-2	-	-	CASSVNFGELFF	TGTGCCAGCAGCGTAAATTTCGGGGAGCTGTTTTTT
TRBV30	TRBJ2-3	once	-	CAGTRHRVADTQYF	TGTGCTGGGACCCGACACCGGGTAGCAGATACGCAGTATTTT
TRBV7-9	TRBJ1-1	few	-	CASSLAGYTEAFF	TGTGCCAGCAGCTTAGCCGGGTACACTGAAGCTTTCTTT
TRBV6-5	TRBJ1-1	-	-	CASSLGGGGTEAFF	TGTGCCAGCAGCCTCGGGGGGGGAGGGACTGAAGCTTTCTTT
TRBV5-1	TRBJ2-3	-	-	CASSLGLVTDTQYF	TGCGCCAGCAGCTTGGGGCTAGTCACAGATACGCAGTATTTT
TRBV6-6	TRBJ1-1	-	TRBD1	CASSKPGTDNPEAFF	TGTGCCAGCAGCAAACCCGGGACAGACAACCCTGAAGCTTTCTTT
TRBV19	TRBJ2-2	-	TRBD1	CASTRTGATGAGELFF	TGTGCCAGTACCCGGACAGGGGCGACGGGGGCCGGGGAGCTGTTTTTT
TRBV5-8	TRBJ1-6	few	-	CASSLDGYSPLHF	TGTGCCAGCAGCTTGGACGGTTATTCACCCCTCCACTTT
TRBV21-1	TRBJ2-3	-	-	CASSKDGRLAGRTDTQYF	TGTGCCAGCAGCAAAGATGGCAGACTAGCGGGGCGCACAGATACGCAGTATTTT
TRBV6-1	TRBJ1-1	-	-	CASSEDRVGTEAFF	TGTGCCAGCAGTGAAGACAGGGTGGGCACTGAAGCTTTCTTT
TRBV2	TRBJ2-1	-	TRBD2	CASSWGLAELNEQFF	TGTGCCAGCAGTTGGGGACTAGCGGAGCTCAATGAGCAGTTCTTC
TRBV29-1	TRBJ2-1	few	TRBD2	CSVESPSGNYNEQFF	TGCAGCGTTGAGTCCCCTAGCGGGAACTACAATGAGCAGTTCTTC
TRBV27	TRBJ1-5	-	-	CASSLSVNGGNQPQHF	TGTGCCAGCAGTTTAAGTGTTAATGGGGGCAATCAGCCCCAGCATTTT
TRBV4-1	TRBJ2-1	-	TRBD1	CASSQTGGEQFF	TGCGCCAGCAGCCAGACAGGGGGGGAGCAGTTCTTC